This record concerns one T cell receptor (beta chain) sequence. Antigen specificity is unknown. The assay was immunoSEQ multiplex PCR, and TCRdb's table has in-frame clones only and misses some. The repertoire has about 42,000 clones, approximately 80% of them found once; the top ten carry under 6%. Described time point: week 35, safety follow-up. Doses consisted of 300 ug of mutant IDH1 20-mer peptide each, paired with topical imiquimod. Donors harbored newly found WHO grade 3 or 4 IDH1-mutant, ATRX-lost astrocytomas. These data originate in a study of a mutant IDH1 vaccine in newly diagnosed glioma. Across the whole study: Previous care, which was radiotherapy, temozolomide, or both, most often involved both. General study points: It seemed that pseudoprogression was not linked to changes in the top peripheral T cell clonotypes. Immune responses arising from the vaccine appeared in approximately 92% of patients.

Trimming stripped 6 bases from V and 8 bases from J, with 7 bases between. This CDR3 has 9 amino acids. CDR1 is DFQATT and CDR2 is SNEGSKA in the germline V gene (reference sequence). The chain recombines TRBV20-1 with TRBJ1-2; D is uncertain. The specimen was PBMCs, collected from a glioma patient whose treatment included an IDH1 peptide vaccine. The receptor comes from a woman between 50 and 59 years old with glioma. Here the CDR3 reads CSAPGGYTF. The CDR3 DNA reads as TGCAGTGCCCCGGGAGGCTACACCTTC.